This TCR beta chain was found in a study of shared clonotypes between healthy human individuals. The repertoire was sequenced with immunoSEQ multiplex PCR; TCRdb's copy has only in-frame clones and lacks some. Altogether about 2 million clones are present, approximately 94% being singletons, with the ten largest covering 1% to 1.3%. Germline assignment: CDR1 SGHNT and CDR2 YYREEE (reference sequence). Deletions cut 0 bases from V and 0 bases from J, with 10 bases between. CDR3 length: 15 residues. CD8 cells regarded as naive lacked CD45RO, were positively chosen for CCR7, and omitted terminally differentiated effector memory CD45RA+ cells.

This chain links TRBV5-4 with TRBJ2-7; D may be TRBD1 (6 bases). The clonotype was recovered from a man aged 18 to 35 in good health. The sequenced sample consisted of naive CD8+ T cells sorted from blood. CDR3 bases: TGTGCCAGCAGCTTGGACGGGACACCCTCCTACGAGCAGTACTTC. Its protein product is CASSLDGTPSYEQYF. The entire variable domain, with the rest obtained from reference TRBV5-4 and TRBJ2-7, is as follows: ETGVTQSPTHLIKTRGQQVTLRCSSQSGHNTVSWYQQALGQGPQFIFQYYREEENGRGNFPPRFSGLQFPNYSSELNVNALELDDSALYLCASSLDGTPSYEQYFGPGTRLTVT.